This T cell receptor beta chain appears in the sequencing data of a study of identifying expanded T cells in peripheral blood (dated by TCRdb to the late 2010s). General notes on the study: Technical replicates were generated by sequencing separate aliquots of the same genomic DNA pool, and four replicates were compared pairwise.

CDR1 and CDR2, per the germline V gene, are LGHNA and YNFKEQ. The CDR3 sequence holds 18 residues, the cysteine and phenylalanine included. The sequence is cut down to CDR3 DNA, 54 bases in frame from base 1. A distance of 22 bases separates the germline ends of V and J, which lose 0 bases and 7 bases respectively. A note on this clone: No cognate antigen has been identified for it. Per-base qualities were not stored, and no clone one base away is much larger.

No immune events, such as infections, were documented for the healthy donors during the collection period. Blood repertoires from healthy donors were used as a training cohort for calibrating time-dependent variance in a beta-binomial model of differential abundance of T-cell clones. There were ten or so healthy donors in the training cohort, of whom 3 were female and 7 were male. On average the donors were 43 years old, and their ages spanned about 25 to 64 years. Whole blood from each healthy donor was obtained from a commercial supplier and was collected at three time points roughly 13 days apart. For immunosequencing, genomic DNA was extracted from whole blood that had not been sorted. What the work shows at the level of the full study, not this receptor alone: Across all healthy-donor time intervals, the beta-binomial model significantly lowered both the number of clones called differentially abundant and the false-positive rate. The authors expected biological variance in healthy repertoires might increase further over much longer intervals such as months to years. Variance in clone template counts between approximately two-week samples significantly increased with total template count across all healthy donors. Approximately 1.2 differentially abundant clones were flagged by the binomial model between technical replicates, whereas about 16.4 and 19 were flagged over around two weeks and four weeks, respectively.

TCRbeta CDR3 regions were profiled with the immunoSEQ Assay using bias-controlled multiplex PCR amplification of genomic DNA. The study's processing was this. The absolute abundance of each unique TCRbeta CDR3 region was quantified after sequences were collapsed and filtered. Differential abundance was assessed using a binomial (Fisher-equivalent) model and a beta-binomial model in which time-dependent variance fitted from healthy donors was added. Any clone with fewer than 5 combined templates was excluded, and a clone was called differentially abundant if its Benjamini-Hochberg FDR was below 0.01. Using the form v = (b*log(k)+a)^2, the beta-binomial variance was modeled as a function of the total template count across the two samples. TCRdb took this table from immuneACCESS and kept in-frame rearrangements with V and J called. Such tables lack part of the clones; where checked against another copy, unresolved V genes explain under half of the gap, and the rest is unexplained. V, J and clone size reflect that table, while D and trimming were determined from the DNA. This sample has about 100,000 clones in its table, and 80% to 90% of those were observed once. About 5.5% of the sample belongs to the ten largest clones.

The sample comprised blood. This clonotype originated in a person aged 18-70 years in good health. The sequence links TRBV4-2 to TRBJ1-3; no D gene is confidently identified. The CDR3 in this case is CASSQDRASEPIRNTIYF. The DNA is TGTGCCAGCAGCCAAGATCGTGCCTCAGAGCCCATCCGGAACACCATATATTTT.